The 22 T cell receptor beta chains presented below share a single source sample, sequenced in a study of shared clonotypes between healthy human individuals. Here immunoSEQ multiplex PCR was the method, and the copy in TCRdb shows in-frame clones only, minus some. The data show around 1.6 million clones, 95% to 99% seen once. The sequenced sample consisted of naive CD4+ T cells sorted from blood. The subset here: CD45RA+ positively selected. The source of these receptors is a man aged 30-40 years in good health.

The chain uses TRBV18 and TRBJ2-1; D is perhaps TRBD2 (6 bases). Per germline, CDR1 KGHSH and CDR2 LQKENI. This CDR3 comprises 17 residues. Deletions cut 0 bases from V and 11 bases from J, with 23 bases between. CDR3 coding DNA: TGTGCCAGCTCACCACCATTACCGGGGGTGAGTACAATCAAGCAGTTCTTC. It codes for CASSPPLPGVSTIKQFF.

J is TRBJ2-1 and V is TRBV25-1; 10 nucleotides match TRBD1. In germline, CDR1 is MGHDK, CDR2 SYGVNS. J was trimmed by 3 bases and V by 6 bases; bases with no gene match: 5. The CDR3 loop spans 15 amino acids. The CDR3: CASSLGTGVYNEQFF. The DNA of the CDR3 is TGTGCCAGCAGCCTCGGGACAGGGGTCTACAATGAGCAGTTCTTC.

The chain links TRBV2 to TRBJ1-1, with 7 bases lining up with TRBD1. CDR1 and CDR2 (germline): SNHLY, FYNNEI. CDR3 size: 14 residues. The V segment lost 9 bases and the J segment 6 bases; nucleotides outside the gene matches: 13. DNA for the CDR3: TGTGCCAGGTGGGTGACAGGGAGTTCTTCTGAAGCTTTCTTT. Translation: CARWVTGSSSEAFF. Combining the CDR3 with reference TRBV2 and TRBJ1-1 gives the whole variable domain EPEVTQTPSHQVTQMGQEVILRCVPISNHLYFYWYRQILGQKVEFLVSFYNNEISEKSEIFDDQFSVERPDGSNFTLKIRSTKLEDSAMYFCARWVTGSSSEAFFGQGTRLTVV.

J is TRBJ1-5 and V is TRBV5-6; D may be TRBD1 (5 bases). V was clipped by 2 bases and J by 4 bases, with 16 bases between them. This CDR3 is 16 amino acids long. In germline, CDR1 is SGHDT, CDR2 YYEEEE. CDR3 DNA sequence: TGTGCCAGCAGCTTTCTCCGTGTAGGGGATAATCAGCCCCAGCATTTT. This sequence encodes CASSFLRVGDNQPQHF.

This clone was counted once. The chain recombines TRBV5-1 with TRBJ2-1; D is possibly TRBD2 (5 bases). This CDR3 spans 15 amino acids. The V and J ends lost 4 bases and 4 bases respectively, with 15 bases between them. In germline, CDR1 is SGHRS, CDR2 YFSETQ. CDR3 residues: CASSVPGSLYNEQFF. The CDR3 nucleotides read TGCGCCAGCAGCGTGCCGGGGAGCCTATACAATGAGCAGTTCTTC. The full variable domain, with the rest looked up from reference TRBV5-1 and TRBJ2-1, is KAGVTQTPRYLIKTRGQQVTLSCSPISGHRSVSWYQQTPGQGLQFLFEYFSETQRNKGNFPGRFSGRQFSNSRSEMNVSTLELGDSALYLCASSVPGSLYNEQFFGPGTRLTVL.

V and J are TRBV28 and TRBJ2-5, with a possible D match to TRBD1 (6 bases). CDR3 length equals 15 residues. The germline V gene encodes CDR1 MDHEN and CDR2 SYDVKM. The ends were cut back, 2 bases at V and 2 bases at J, with 12 bases in the middle. The CDR3 region has the DNA TGTGCCAGCAGTTTACTCCAGGGACATCAAGAGACCCAGTACTTC. Translated, it gives CASSLLQGHQETQYF.

The rearrangement links TRBV10-3 to TRBJ2-5; D call uncertain. This CDR3 spans 14 amino acids. Germline V gives CDR1 ENHRY, CDR2 SYGVKD. Trimming stripped 6 bases from V and 2 bases from J, with 13 bases between. The CDR3, as DNA: TGTGCCATCAGGGGTGACTGGGAACAAGAGACCCAGTACTTC. Residues: CAIRGDWEQETQYF.

The rearrangement joins TRBV18 to TRBJ2-2; 7 positions match TRBD1. Looked up from germline, CDR1 is KGHSH and CDR2 is LQKENI. There are 14 residues in the CDR3. J was trimmed by 6 bases and V by 6 bases; bases with no gene match: 7. The CDR3 sequence is CASSPTGSPGELFF. The CDR3 DNA reads TGTGCCAGCTCGCCGACAGGGTCCCCCGGGGAGCTGTTTTTT.

This clone was seen a single time. J is TRBJ1-2 and V is TRBV28; TRBD1 agrees at 9 bases. This CDR3 has 12 residues. The ends lost 6 bases at V and 5 bases at J; junction bases unmatched: 1. The germline V gene encodes CDR1 MDHEN and CDR2 SYDVKM. CDR3: CASRGQGYGYTF. CDR3 nucleotides: TGTGCCAGCAGGGGACAGGGATATGGCTACACCTTC.

The rearrangement links TRBV6-5 to TRBJ1-4, with D perhaps matching TRBD1 (6 bases). Trimming left V 2 bases short and J 9 bases short, with 19 bases between. Germline V CDR1 and CDR2: MNHEY, SVGAGI. CDR3 size: 16 residues. Here the CDR3 DNA reads TGTGCCAGCAGTTACGCCCCTCGGGACACCAATCAAAAACTGTTTTTT. This translates into CASSYAPRDTNQKLFF.

Here the CDR3 reads CASSIDNRAPYSNQPQHF. Here the CDR3 DNA reads TGTGCCAGTAGTATAGATAACAGAGCCCCTTATAGCAATCAGCCCCAGCATTTT. V and J are TRBV19 and TRBJ1-5; no clear D. The CDR3 is 18 amino acids. V lost 0 bases and J 0 bases, leaving 15 bases between the germline ends. The germline gives CDR1 LNHDA, CDR2 SQIVND (reference sequence).

This clone has only one observation. The chain recombines TRBV7-9 with TRBJ2-5; 7 bases line up with TRBD2. The CDR3 sequence is 14 residues long. The germline gives CDR1 SEHNR, CDR2 FQNEAQ (reference sequence). Trimming cost V 5 bases and J 5 bases; bases outside gene matches: 8. The CDR3 DNA sequence: TGTGCCAGCAGCCCCCCGGGGGGTGCGGAGACCCAGTACTTC. Translated, it gives CASSPPGGAETQYF.

This clone came up once. The V and J genes are TRBV7-3 and TRBJ2-1; D gene ambiguous. Trimming removed 0 bases at V and 2 bases at J, with 5 bases between. Germline V gene data show CDR1 as SGHTA and CDR2 as FQGTGA. The CDR3 extends over 14 amino acids. CDR3 nucleotide sequence: TGTGCCAGCAGCTTAACAGGACCCTACAATGAGCAGTTCTTC. Translated, it gives CASSLTGPYNEQFF. Variable domain in full (rest from reference TRBV7-3 and TRBJ2-1): GAGVSQTPSNKVTEKGKYVELRCDPISGHTALYWYRQSLGQGPEFLIYFQGTGAADDSGLPNDRFFAVRPEGSVSTLKIQRTERGDSAVYLCASSLTGPYNEQFFGPGTRLTVL.

In its sample, this clone was seen once. J is TRBJ2-5 and V is TRBV10-3; D is possibly TRBD2 (5 bases). V lost 0 bases and J lost 2, with 10 bases in between. CDR1 and CDR2 from the germline V gene are ENHRY and SYGVKD. The CDR3 sequence is 15 residues long. The CDR3 coding sequence is TGTGCCATCAGTGAGTCGGGAGTTTGGCAAGAGACCCAGTACTTC. Translation: CAISESGVWQETQYF.

On this clone: At the DNA level, this CDR3 is encoded by other sequences in the same sample as well. The V gene is TRBV5-1, the J gene TRBJ2-2; 12 bases match TRBD2. This CDR3 spans 16 amino acids. CDR1 and CDR2 from the germline V gene are SGHRS and YFSETQ. The V segment lost 4 bases and the J segment 3 bases; nucleotides outside the gene matches: 4. This CDR3 reads CASSPLAGGDTGELFF. The CDR3 nucleotides read TGCGCCAGCAGCCCCCTAGCGGGAGGGGACACCGGGGAGCTGTTTTTT. The full variable domain, in which reference TRBV5-1 and TRBJ2-2 provide the parts outside the CDR3, is KAGVTQTPRYLIKTRGQQVTLSCSPISGHRSVSWYQQTPGQGLQFLFEYFSETQRNKGNFPGRFSGRQFSNSRSEMNVSTLELGDSALYLCASSPLAGGDTGELFFGEGSRLTVL.

The chain couples TRBV7-8 to TRBJ1-1; the match to TRBD1 covers 7 bases. Unmatched junction bases numbered 12, after V lost 4 bases and J lost 4 bases. Looked up from germline, CDR1 is SGHVS and CDR2 is FQNEAQ. The CDR3 extends over 16 amino acids. Here the CDR3 reads CASSSRYDRVGTEAFF. The CDR3 DNA follows: TGTGCCAGCAGCTCGCGATACGACAGGGTCGGCACTGAAGCTTTCTTT.

This clone was detected once. The chain joins TRBV29-1 to TRBJ2-3; 15 nucleotides agree with TRBD2. V dropped 1 base and J dropped 0; count of bases not matched to a gene: 2. The CDR3 runs to 17 residues. Looked up from germline, CDR1 is SQVTM and CDR2 is ANQGSEA. The CDR3 DNA sequence: TGCAGCGTTGAAGGGACTAGCGGGAGGGCCAGCACAGATACGCAGTATTTT. This translates into CSVEGTSGRASTDTQYF.

The chain has TRBV19 and TRBJ2-1; TRBD2 matches 10 bases. Germline V lookup: CDR1 LNHDA, CDR2 SQIVND (reference sequence). V was clipped by 4 bases and J by 3 bases; unmatched bases: 9. The CDR3 spans 17 residues. The CDR3 sequence is CASSKRETSGYYNEQFF. The CDR3 nucleotides read TGTGCCAGTAGTAAAAGGGAGACTAGCGGGTACTACAATGAGCAGTTCTTC.

This clone was seen just once. The chain recombines TRBV21-1 with TRBJ2-1; the table's D call, TRBD2, was not checked against the DNA. TRBV21-1 is designated a pseudogene. CDR3 size: 18 residues. The CDR3 nucleotides are TGTGCCAGCATCCCCCGGGACTTACGGGAGTGCTCCTACAATGAGCAGTTCTTC. Its protein product is CASIPRDLRECSYNEQFF.

V is TRBV5-5 and J is TRBJ2-1; tentatively, D is TRBD1 (6 bases). This CDR3 is built from 16 residues. CDR1 SGHKS and CDR2 YYEKEE come from the germline V gene (reference sequence). V was trimmed by 1 base and J by 10 bases, leaving 21 bases between them. CDR3 protein: CASSLSGTRADREQFF. In DNA, the CDR3 is TGTGCCAGCAGCTTGTCCGGGACAAGGGCGGATCGGGAGCAGTTCTTC.

Of note for this clone: At one of its ends the junction is not consistent with the germline gene, which may arise from a read error. The J gene is TRBJ2-1, the V gene TRBV2; 15 nucleotides align to TRBD2. This CDR3 comprises 14 residues. The germline V gene encodes CDR1 SNHLY and CDR2 FYNNEI. CDR3 DNA sequence: TGTGCCAGCTACGGACTAGCGGGAGGGCCGGGTAAGGTCTTC. Amino acid sequence: CASYGLAGGPGKVF.

The V and J genes are TRBV27 and TRBJ2-5; D assignment may be TRBD1 or TRBD2 (5 bases each). The CDR3 has 16 amino acids. Trimming took off 3 bases at V and 5 bases at J, with 19 bases between the two ends. Germline lookup yields CDR1 MNHEY and CDR2 SMNVEV (reference sequence). CDR3 residues: CASSFAGTIPGETQYF. The CDR3 DNA reads TGTGCCAGCAGTTTCGCAGGGACCATCCCTGGTGAGACCCAGTACTTC.